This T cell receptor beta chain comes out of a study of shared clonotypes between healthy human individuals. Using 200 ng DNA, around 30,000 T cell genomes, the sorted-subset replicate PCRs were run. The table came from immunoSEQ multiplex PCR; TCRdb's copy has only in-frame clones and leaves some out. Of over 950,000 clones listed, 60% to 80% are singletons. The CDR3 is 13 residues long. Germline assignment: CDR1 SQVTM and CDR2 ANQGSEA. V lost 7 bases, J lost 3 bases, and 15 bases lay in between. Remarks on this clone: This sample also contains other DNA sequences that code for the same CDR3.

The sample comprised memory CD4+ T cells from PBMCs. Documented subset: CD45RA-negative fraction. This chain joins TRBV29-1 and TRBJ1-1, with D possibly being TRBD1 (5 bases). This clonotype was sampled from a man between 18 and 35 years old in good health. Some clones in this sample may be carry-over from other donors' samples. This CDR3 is CSGRDPRYTEAFF. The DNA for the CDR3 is TGCAGCGGCCGGGACCCACGGTACACTGAAGCTTTCTTT.